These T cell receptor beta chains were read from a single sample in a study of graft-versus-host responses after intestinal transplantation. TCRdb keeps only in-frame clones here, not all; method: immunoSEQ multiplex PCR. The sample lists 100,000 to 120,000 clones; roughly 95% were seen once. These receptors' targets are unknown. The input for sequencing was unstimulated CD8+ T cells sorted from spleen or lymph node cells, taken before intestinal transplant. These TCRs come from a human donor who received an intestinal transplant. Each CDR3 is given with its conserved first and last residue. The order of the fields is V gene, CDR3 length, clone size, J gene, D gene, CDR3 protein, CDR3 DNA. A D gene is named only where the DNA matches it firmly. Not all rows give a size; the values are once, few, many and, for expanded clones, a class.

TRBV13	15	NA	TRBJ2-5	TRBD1	CASSYGQGVRETQYF	TGTGCCAGCAGCTACGGACAGGGGGTGCGAGAGACCCAGTACTTC
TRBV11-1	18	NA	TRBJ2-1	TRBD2	CASSFGLAEPSSYNEQFF	TGTGCCAGCAGCTTTGGTCTAGCGGAGCCCAGCTCCTACAATGAGCAGTTCTTC
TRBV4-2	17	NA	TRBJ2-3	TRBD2	CASSPKEREPLRDTQYF	TGTGCCAGCAGCCCAAAGGAGCGGGAGCCCCTTCGAGATACGCAGTATTTT
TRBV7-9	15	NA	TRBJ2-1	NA	CASSLVELAGNEQFF	TGTGCCAGCAGCTTAGTCGAACTAGCTGGGAATGAGCAGTTCTTC
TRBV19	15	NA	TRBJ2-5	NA	CASSIGGSSRETQYF	TGTGCCAGTAGTATAGGGGGCAGCTCAAGGGAGACCCAGTACTTC
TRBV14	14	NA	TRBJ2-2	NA	CASSQEVGVGELFF	TGTGCCAGCAGCCAAGAAGTGGGGGTCGGGGAGCTGTTTTTT
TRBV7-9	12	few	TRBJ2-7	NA	CASSLVNGEQYF	TGTGCCAGCAGCTTAGTTAACGGTGAGCAGTACTTC
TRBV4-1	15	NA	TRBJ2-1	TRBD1	CASSQVGQGDGEQFF	TGCGCCAGCAGCCAAGTGGGACAGGGGGACGGTGAGCAGTTCTTC
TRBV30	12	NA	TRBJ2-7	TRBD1	CAWGTVYIEQYF	TGTGCCTGGGGGACAGTGTACATCGAGCAGTACTTC
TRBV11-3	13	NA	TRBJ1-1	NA	CASSSFGVTEAFF	TGTGCCAGCAGCTCGTTTGGGGTCACTGAAGCTTTCTTT
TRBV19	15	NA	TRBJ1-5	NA	CASSRDSNSNQPQHF	TGTGCCAGTAGTCGCGATAGTAATAGCAATCAGCCCCAGCATTTT
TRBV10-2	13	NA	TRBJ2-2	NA	CASSERAPRELFF	TGCGCCAGCAGTGAGAGGGCCCCAAGGGAGCTGTTTTTT
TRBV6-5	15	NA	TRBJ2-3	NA	CASSYRAGESDTQYF	TGTGCCAGCAGTTACCGAGCCGGAGAATCAGATACGCAGTATTTT
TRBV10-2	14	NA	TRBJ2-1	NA	CASSGTSSYNEQFF	TGCGCCAGCAGTGGGACTTCCTCCTACAATGAGCAGTTCTTC
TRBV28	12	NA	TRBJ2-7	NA	CASSLSSNEQYF	TGTGCCAGCAGTTTGAGTTCCAACGAGCAGTACTTC
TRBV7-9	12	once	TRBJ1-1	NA	CASSSSPNEAFF	TGTGCCAGCAGCTCGTCACCAAATGAAGCTTTCTTT
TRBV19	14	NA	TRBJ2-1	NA	CASSIGGSYNEQFF	TGTGCCAGTAGTATAGGCGGTAGCTACAATGAGCAGTTCTTC
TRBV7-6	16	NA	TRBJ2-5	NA	CASSFGSGHRQETQYF	TGTGCCAGCAGCTTTGGTTCGGGACACCGCCAAGAGACCCAGTACTTC
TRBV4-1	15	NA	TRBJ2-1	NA	CASSQEGVTYNEQFF	TGCGCCAGCAGCCAAGAGGGGGTTACCTACAATGAGCAGTTCTTC
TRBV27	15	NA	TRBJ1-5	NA	CASSSLDHSNQPQHF	TGTGCCAGCAGTTCCCTCGACCATAGCAATCAGCCCCAGCATTTT
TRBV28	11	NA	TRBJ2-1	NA	CASRLENEQFF	TGTGCCAGCAGACTCGAAAATGAGCAGTTCTTC
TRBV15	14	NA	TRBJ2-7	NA	CATSGRSATYEQYF	TGTGCCACCAGCGGTCGGAGCGCAACCTACGAGCAGTACTTC
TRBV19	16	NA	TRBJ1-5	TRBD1	CASKETGGISNQPQHF	TGTGCCAGTAAGGAGACAGGGGGCATCAGCAATCAGCCCCAGCATTTT
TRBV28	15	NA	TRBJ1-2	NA	CASSYLARENYGYTF	TGTGCCAGCAGTTATCTTGCCAGGGAAAACTATGGCTACACCTTC
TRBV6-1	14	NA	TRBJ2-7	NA	CASSEMRGPYEQYF	TGTGCCAGCAGTGAAATGCGGGGGCCCTACGAGCAGTACTTC
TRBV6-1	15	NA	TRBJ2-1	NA	CASSVNSEGVNEQFF	TGTGCCAGCAGTGTGAACAGTGAGGGGGTGAATGAGCAGTTCTTC